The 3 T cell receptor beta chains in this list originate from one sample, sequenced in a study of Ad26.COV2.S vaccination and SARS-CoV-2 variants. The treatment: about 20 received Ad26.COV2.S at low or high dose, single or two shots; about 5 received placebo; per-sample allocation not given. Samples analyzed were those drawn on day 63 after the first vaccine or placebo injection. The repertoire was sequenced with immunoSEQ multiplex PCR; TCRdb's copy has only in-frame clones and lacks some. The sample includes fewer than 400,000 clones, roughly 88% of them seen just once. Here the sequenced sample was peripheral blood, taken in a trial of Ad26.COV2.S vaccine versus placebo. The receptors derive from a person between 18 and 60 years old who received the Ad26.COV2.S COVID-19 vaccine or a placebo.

DNA for the CDR3: TGTGCCAGCAGCTTTCCCGGGACAGAAGTTGAAGCTTTCTTT. Translation gives CASSFPGTEVEAFF. The rearrangement links TRBV7-8 to TRBJ1-1, with 7 bases identical to TRBD1. This CDR3 is 14 amino acids long. CDR1 and CDR2 from the germline V gene are SGHVS and FQNEAQ. After removal of 3 bases from V and 7 bases from J, the junction contained 8 bases not matched to a gene.

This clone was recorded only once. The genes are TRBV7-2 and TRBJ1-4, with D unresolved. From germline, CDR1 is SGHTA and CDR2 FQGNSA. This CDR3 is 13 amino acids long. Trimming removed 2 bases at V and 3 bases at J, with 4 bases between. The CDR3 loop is CASSLRPNEKLFF. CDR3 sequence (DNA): TGTGCCAGCAGCTTACGTCCTAATGAAAAACTGTTTTTT.

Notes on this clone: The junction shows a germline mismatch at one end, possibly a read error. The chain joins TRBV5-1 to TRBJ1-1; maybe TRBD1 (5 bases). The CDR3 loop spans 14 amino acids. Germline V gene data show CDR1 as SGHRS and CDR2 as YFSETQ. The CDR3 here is CASTLQGLNTEAFF. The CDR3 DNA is TGCGCCAGCACCTTGCAGGGCTTGAACACTGAAGCTTTCTTT.